The 29 T cell receptor beta chains listed next were all sequenced from one sample in a study of blood T cell repertoires in COVID-19. Sequencing was performed with immunoSEQ multiplex PCR; in TCRdb, only in-frame clones are kept and a portion is missing. The sample gives approximately 400,000 clones, 75% to 90% of which show up once; 5% to 6% is in the top ten. The sequenced sample was PBMCs or T cells enriched from blood (not recorded which). Receptors were obtained from a woman aged 45-59 years who had recovered from COVID-19.

The chain has TRBV5-1 and TRBJ2-3, with 8 bases identical to TRBD2. V lost 1 base, J lost 6 bases, and 10 bases stayed unmatched. CDR1 is SGHRS, CDR2 YFSETQ, per germline. The CDR3 length is 16 residues. Here the CDR3 reads CASSLRAAGGGDTQYF. The CDR3 DNA is TGCGCCAGCAGCTTGAGGGCGGCGGGAGGAGGCGATACGCAGTATTTT.

This clone appeared a few times. The rearrangement joins TRBV7-9 to TRBJ1-2, with TRBD1 as a possible D gene (5 bases). Per the germline V gene, CDR1 is SEHNR and CDR2 is FQNEAQ (reference sequence). Trimming shortened V by 5 bases and J by 8 bases, and 18 bases separated the two germline ends. This CDR3 has 14 amino acids. The CDR3, as DNA: TGTGCCAGCAGCGCGACCGGGAGAGGGGACGGCTACACCTTC. It is translated as CASSATGRGDGYTF. Looking up the rest from reference TRBV7-9 and TRBJ1-2 gives the full variable domain: DTGVSQNPRHKITKRGQNVTFRCDPISEHNRLYWYRQTLGQGPEFLTYFQNEAQLEKSRLLSDRFSAERPKGSFSTLEIQRTEQGDSAMYLCASSATGRGDGYTFGSGTRLTVV.

The chain carries TRBV30 and TRBJ2-5; perhaps TRBD2 as D (5 bases). V dropped 5 bases and J dropped 1 base, with 17 bases sitting between them. Germline V gives CDR1 GTSNPN, CDR2 SVGIG (reference sequence). There are 15 residues in the CDR3. The CDR3 nucleotides are TGTGCCTGGGTTCCCTTCCGGAGGCTCCAAGAGACCCAGTACTTC. It codes for CAWVPFRRLQETQYF.

V gene TRBV5-1 combines with J gene TRBJ1-2, with D uncertain. Germline CDR1 reads SGHRS; CDR2 reads YFSETQ. This CDR3 is 14 amino acids long. With 4 bases removed from V and 8 bases from J, the gap between germline ends came to 18 bases. CDR3 in amino acids: CASSPLAGWSGYTF. For the CDR3, the DNA is TGCGCCAGCAGCCCCCTTGCGGGTTGGAGCGGCTACACCTTC.

The chain joins TRBV19 to TRBJ1-4; D gene unclear. The CDR3 has 12 amino acids. The V end was cut by 7 bases, the J end by 7 bases, with 10 bases between. Germline CDR1 and CDR2: LNHDA and SQIVND (reference sequence). CDR3 loop: CASKSVTEKLFF. The CDR3 nucleotides read TGTGCCAGTAAGAGTGTTACTGAAAAACTGTTTTTT.

The chain is built from TRBV10-3 and TRBJ1-2; D is perhaps TRBD1 (5 bases). V gave up 8 bases and J gave up 6 bases, with 19 bases separating them. The CDR3 runs to 14 residues. Germline loops: CDR1 ENHRY, CDR2 SYGVKD. CDR3 sequence: CAIRIRGGEDGYTF. The CDR3 DNA reads TGTGCCATCCGCATTAGGGGAGGGGAGGATGGCTACACCTTC.

This rearrangement joins TRBV9 to TRBJ1-2, with D perhaps TRBD1 (5 bases). Trimming pared 3 bases from V and 8 bases from J, leaving 17 bases between. The length of the CDR3 is 14 residues. CDR1 and CDR2 from the germline V gene are SGDLS and YYNGEE. This CDR3 is CASSARTGSRGYTF. For the CDR3, the DNA is TGTGCCAGCAGCGCCAGAACAGGATCGCGCGGCTACACCTTC.

The chain joins TRBV5-8 to TRBJ1-1, with D perhaps TRBD1 (5 bases). Between the trimmed V and J ends, which lost 0 bases and 11 bases, there was a span of 17 bases. This CDR3 comprises 14 residues. In germline, CDR1 is SGHTS, CDR2 YDEGEE. CDR3: CASSLGQGDGEAFF. As DNA, the CDR3 is TGTGCCAGCAGCTTGGGGCAGGGCGACGGTGAGGCTTTCTTT.

CDR3 DNA sequence: TGTGCCAGCAGCGACCCGAGACAGGGAACCTACGAGCAGTACTTC. Protein product: CASSDPRQGTYEQYF. The V gene is TRBV11-3, the J gene TRBJ2-7; 7 bases are shared with TRBD1. The CDR3 consists of 15 residues. Unmatched junction bases numbered 9, after V lost 5 bases and J lost 2 bases. Germline V lookup: CDR1 SGHNT, CDR2 YENEEA.

The CDR3 loop is CASNGRGFRSPLHF. The DNA for the CDR3 is TGTGCCAGCAATGGCAGGGGATTTAGGTCACCCCTCCACTTT. This sequence joins TRBV2 and TRBJ1-6; tentatively, D is TRBD1 (6 bases). The germline V gene has CDR1 SNHLY and CDR2 FYNNEI. Trimming shortened V by 7 bases and J by 10 bases, and 17 bases separated the two germline ends. The CDR3 loop spans 14 amino acids.

The rearrangement joins TRBV5-5 to TRBJ2-6, with 8 bases that match TRBD2. This CDR3 spans 20 amino acids. V trimming: 0 bases; J trimming: 0 bases; junction bases outside the gene matches: 11. Germline V gene data show CDR1 as SGHKS and CDR2 as YYEKEE (reference sequence). CDR3 loop: CASSLAGLGGRYSGANVLTF. The CDR3 DNA is TGTGCCAGCAGCTTGGCCGGCTTGGGCGGGAGGTACTCTGGGGCCAACGTCCTGACTTTC.

The V call is TRBV27, the J call TRBJ2-1; 7 bases fit TRBD2. CDR1 and CDR2 from the germline V gene are MNHEY and SMNVEV (reference sequence). After removal of 6 bases from V and 3 bases from J, the junction contained 11 bases not matched to a gene. CDR3 size: 16 residues. The CDR3 protein is CASSSSGTNYYNEQFF. CDR3 nucleotide sequence: TGTGCCAGCAGCAGTTCGGGGACTAACTACTACAATGAGCAGTTCTTC.

This sequence joins TRBV7-2 and TRBJ1-2, with TRBD1 matching over 8 bases. Germline assignment: CDR1 SGHTA and CDR2 FQGNSA. V lost 0 bases and J lost 6; bases outside the gene matches: 9. This CDR3 is built from 16 residues. The CDR3: CASSLATQGARDGYTF. CDR3 DNA: TGTGCCAGCAGCTTAGCAACTCAGGGGGCGCGGGATGGCTACACCTTC.

The V gene is TRBV5-1, the J gene TRBJ2-6; D call uncertain. CDR3 length: 18 amino acids. V gave up 0 bases and J gave up 0 bases, with 13 bases separating them. The V gene's germline CDR1 is SGHRS and CDR2 YFSETQ. CDR3: CASSLGSLSYSGANVLTF. CDR3 nucleotides: TGCGCCAGCAGCTTGGGATCCTTGAGTTACTCTGGGGCCAACGTCCTGACTTTC.

The chain recombines TRBV11-3 with TRBJ2-7; TRBD1 might be the D (5 bases). The CDR3 sequence is 14 residues long. V gave up 2 bases and J gave up 1 base, with 9 bases separating them. Looked up from germline, CDR1 is SGHNT and CDR2 is YENEEA. This chain's CDR3 is CASSLMGQSYEQYF. The CDR3 DNA sequence: TGTGCCAGCAGCTTAATGGGGCAGTCCTACGAGCAGTACTTC.

The J gene is TRBJ1-5, the V gene TRBV19, with 9 bases matching TRBD1. CDR1 and CDR2 (germline): LNHDA, SQIVND (reference sequence). CDR3 size: 18 residues. V shed 4 bases, J shed 2 bases, and the junction held 12 bases outside the gene matches. The CDR3 here is CASSTKQGAAFGNQPQHF. In nucleotides, the CDR3 is TGTGCCAGTAGTACAAAACAGGGGGCAGCTTTCGGCAATCAGCCCCAGCATTTT.

The rearrangement links TRBV11-2 to TRBJ2-3, with TRBD1 matching 8 bases. The junction had 5 bases not matched to a gene; V was cut back by 1 base and J by 2 bases. The germline V gene has CDR1 SGHAT and CDR2 FQNNGV. This CDR3 is 16 amino acids long. CDR3 DNA sequence: TGTGCCAGCAGCTTAGGTCAGGGGGCACCCACAGATACGCAGTATTTT. Amino acids: CASSLGQGAPTDTQYF.

The chain couples TRBV18 to TRBJ1-4; tentative D call: TRBD1 (5 bases). The V gene's germline CDR1 is KGHSH and CDR2 LQKENI. The CDR3 spans 13 residues. V lost 3 bases to trimming and J lost 9 bases, with 11 bases between them. CDR3 residues: CASSPPVGQKLFF. The CDR3 nucleotides read TGTGCCAGCTCACCCCCTGTGGGGCAAAAACTGTTTTTT.

The chain has TRBV4-3 and TRBJ1-6; 7 bases align to TRBD1. Germline CDR1 and CDR2: LGHNA and YSLEER. Trimming at V came to 3 bases and at J to 0 bases, leaving 2 bases not matched to a gene. The CDR3 extends over 16 amino acids. The CDR3 region is CASSQDRSSYNSPLHF. CDR3 nucleotide sequence: TGCGCCAGCAGCCAGGACAGGAGCTCCTATAATTCACCCCTCCACTTT.

V and J are TRBV14 and TRBJ1-2; D is possibly TRBD1 (5 bases). The CDR3 sequence is 15 residues long. Germline CDR1 SGHDN, CDR2 FVKESK. The V end was cut by 1 base, the J end by 5 bases, with 14 bases between. The DNA for the CDR3 is TGTGCCAGCAGCCAAGCCGTAGGGGTAGGGTATGGCTACACCTTC. Its protein is CASSQAVGVGYGYTF.

The chain combines TRBV28 with TRBJ1-5; a weak D match, TRBD1 (6 bases). The CDR3 loop spans 17 amino acids. V shed 5 bases and J shed 3 bases, with 20 bases lying between them. Germline CDR1 is MDHEN and CDR2 is SYDVKM. The CDR3 sequence is CASSTTWGQASNQPQHF. In nucleotides, the CDR3 is TGTGCCAGCAGTACAACCTGGGGGCAGGCCTCCAATCAGCCCCAGCATTTT.

This clone has just one count. This chain joins TRBV5-1 and TRBJ1-2; 9 positions match TRBD1. V was clipped by 0 bases and J by 5 bases; unmatched bases: 11. Germline V gives CDR1 SGHRS, CDR2 YFSETQ. This CDR3 has 17 amino acids. The CDR3 nucleotides are TGCGCCAGCAGCTTGGGACCGGGACAGGGACCATTTTATGGCTACACCTTC. Its translation is CASSLGPGQGPFYGYTF.

This chain links TRBV6-1 with TRBJ2-7, with D uncertain. The germline V gene encodes CDR1 MNHNS and CDR2 SASEGT. The V end lost 3 bases, the J end lost 2 bases, and 8 bases lay between the germline ends. This CDR3 is built from 13 residues. The CDR3 loop is CASSDPQTYEQYF. The CDR3 region has the DNA TGTGCCAGCAGTGACCCCCAAACCTACGAGCAGTACTTC.

About this clone: Different DNA sequences within this sample yield the same CDR3. The chain employs TRBV5-6 and TRBJ1-6; D gene ambiguous. The V gene's germline CDR1 is SGHDT and CDR2 YYEEEE. This CDR3 contains 14 residues. V gave up 0 bases and J gave up 6 bases, with 7 bases separating them. The CDR3 nucleotides read TGTGCCAGCAGCTTGGGTACCGGTAATTCACCCCTCCACTTT. Protein: CASSLGTGNSPLHF.

V usage is TRBV4-1 and J usage is TRBJ2-2; D might be TRBD2 (5 bases). CDR1 is MGHRA and CDR2 is YSYEKL in the germline V gene. V gave up 3 bases and J gave up 5 bases, with 19 bases separating them. This CDR3 is 17 amino acids long. CDR3 sequence: CASSQSTAARGTGELFF. CDR3 bases: TGCGCCAGCAGCCAGAGCACCGCGGCGAGAGGGACCGGGGAGCTGTTTTTT.

The chain uses TRBV7-2 and TRBJ2-7; 8 nucleotides align to TRBD1. The germline gives CDR1 SGHTA, CDR2 FQGNSA. Trimming at V came to 6 bases and at J to 2 bases, leaving 6 bases not matched to a gene. The CDR3 contains 14 residues. The CDR3 nucleotides are TGTGCCAGCAGACTTGGACAGGGAACCTACGAGCAGTACTTC. This codes for CASRLGQGTYEQYF.

The chain employs TRBV9 and TRBJ2-1; D call uncertain. This CDR3 region has 14 residues. The V end lost 0 bases, the J end lost 12 bases, and 16 bases lay between the germline ends. Germline CDR1 reads SGDLS; CDR2 reads YYNGEE. The CDR3 DNA reads TGTGCCAGCAGCGTAGCGTACCTAAGTTCTGTGCAGTTCTTC. It yields the protein CASSVAYLSSVQFF.

The chain is built from TRBV5-1 and TRBJ2-1; D is undetermined. The germline V and J ends were trimmed by 1 base and 4 bases, with 6 bases remaining between them. From germline, CDR1 is SGHRS and CDR2 YFSETQ. The length of the CDR3 is 13 residues. CDR3 loop: CASSLSQYNEQFF. The CDR3 nucleotides read TGCGCCAGCAGCTTGAGCCAATACAATGAGCAGTTCTTC.

V and J are TRBV28 and TRBJ1-2; 7 bases are a match to TRBD1. The ends lost 6 bases at V and 7 bases at J; junction bases unmatched: 11. Germline lookup yields CDR1 MDHEN and CDR2 SYDVKM. The CDR3 loop spans 14 amino acids. The CDR3 loop reads CASSPGQLLSGYTF. The CDR3 DNA reads as TGTGCCAGCAGCCCGGGACAGCTTTTGTCTGGCTACACCTTC.